Listed here are 23 T cell receptor beta chains from one sample, sequenced in a study of vaccination and CD4 T cells after COVID-19. No antigen has been assigned to these receptors. Treatment noted: approximately 9-day PBMC culture with coronavirus spike peptide pools or control peptides (ViraFEST assay). Sequencing of the DNA from cultured CD4+ T cells was carried out with the Oncomine TCR Beta short-read assay. Via MiXCR, TCRdb re-called the PCR reads, giving one row per CDR3 protein. The sample holds over 15,000 distinct CDR3 sequences, 58% seen once. The sequencing input was CD4+ T cells from blood, cultured in vitro. Receptors were obtained from a human donor who had recovered from COVID-19.

Only a few counts were recorded for this clonotype. The chain links TRBV20-1 to TRBJ2-3; D gene unclear. The ends were cut back, 0 bases at V and 4 bases at J, with 2 bases in the middle. CDR3 size: 11 residues. Germline loops: CDR1 DFQATT, CDR2 SNEGSKA (reference sequence). The CDR3 spells CSARESDTQYF. As DNA, the CDR3 is TGCAGTGCTAGAGAATCAGATACGCAGTATTTT.

This chain joins TRBV11-3 and TRBJ2-1, with D perhaps matching TRBD2 (6 bases). V gave up 1 base and J gave up 6 bases, with 13 bases separating them. Germline CDR1 is SGHNT and CDR2 is YENEEA. CDR3 length equals 15 residues. CDR3 residues: CASSLGGVTGNEQFF. CDR3 in DNA: TGTGCCAGCAGCTTAGGGGGGGTCACGGGCAATGAGCAGTTCTTC. The full variable domain, in which reference TRBV11-3 and TRBJ2-1 provide the parts outside the CDR3, is EAGVVQSPRYKIIEKKQPVAFWCNPISGHNTLYWYLQNLGQGPELLIRYENEEAVDDSQLPKDRFSAERLKGVDSTLKIQPAELGDSAVYLCASSLGGVTGNEQFFGPGTRLTVL.

V is TRBV24-1 and J is TRBJ2-3; D is perhaps TRBD1 or TRBD2 (5 bases each). V was clipped by 4 bases and J by 3 bases, with 19 bases between them. The CDR3 length is 17 residues. Germline V gives CDR1 KGHDR, CDR2 SFDVKD. CDR3 coding DNA: TGTGCCACCAGTGACCAGGGACCTCTCAGGGCGACAGATACGCAGTATTTT. Translation: CATSDQGPLRATDTQYF.

V is TRBV11-2 and J is TRBJ2-1; possible D gene TRBD2, 6 bases. The CDR3 loop spans 17 amino acids. CDR1 and CDR2 (germline): SGHAT, FQNNGV. The germline V and J ends were trimmed by 1 base and 2 bases, with 15 bases remaining between them. DNA of the CDR3: TGTGCCAGCAGCTTAGCCGGGTACCGGGGGACCTACAATGAGCAGTTCTTC. Translating it yields CASSLAGYRGTYNEQFF.

The chain has TRBV10-1 and TRBJ2-2, with D possibly TRBD1 on 5 matching bases. The CDR3 sequence is 12 residues long. Germline CDR1 WNHNN, CDR2 SYGVQD (reference sequence). V shed 7 bases and J shed 7 bases, with 10 bases lying between them. Written as DNA, the CDR3 is TGCGCCAGCAACCAGGGAAGCGGGGAGCTGTTTTTT. Translating it yields CASNQGSGELFF.

V usage is TRBV7-2 and J usage is TRBJ2-5, with unresolved D. In germline, CDR1 is SGHTA, CDR2 FQGNSA. This CDR3 is built from 14 residues. Trimming stripped 4 bases from V and 0 bases from J, with 9 bases between. The CDR3: CASSSEMNQETQYF. CDR3 coding DNA: TGTGCCAGCAGCTCCGAAATGAACCAAGAGACCCAGTACTTC.

The chain is built from TRBV15 and TRBJ2-7; TRBD2 aligns across 10 bases. J gave up 10 bases and V 0 bases, and 6 bases lay outside the gene matches. The CDR3 sequence is 14 residues long. Germline-derived CDR1 and CDR2 are LNHNV and YYDKDF (reference sequence). The CDR3 DNA sequence: TGTGCCACCAGCAGAGATCCTAGCGGGGGCGGTCAGTACTTC. Translating gives CATSRDPSGGGQYF.

The V gene is TRBV14, the J gene TRBJ1-1; a possible D gene is TRBD1 (5 bases). The CDR3 has 13 amino acids. Germline V CDR1 and CDR2: SGHDN, FVKESK. Trimming removed 5 bases at V and 7 bases at J, with 14 bases between. CDR3 sequence reads: CASSAFGGGEAFF. CDR3 in DNA: TGTGCCAGCAGCGCGTTTGGTGGGGGTGAAGCTTTCTTT.

This clonotype has more than one count but fewer than ten. The gene calls are TRBV11-3 and TRBJ1-1, with D uncertain. CDR1 and CDR2 from the germline V gene are SGHNT and YENEEA. The CDR3 runs to 13 residues. V lost 5 bases and J 1 base, leaving 8 bases between the germline ends. Here the CDR3 DNA reads TGTGCCAGCAGCCTATTGCCGAACACTGAAGCTTTCTTT. Protein product: CASSLLPNTEAFF.

This clonotype was counted once. The chain joins TRBV12-3 or TRBV12-4 to TRBJ2-1, with D possibly TRBD2 on 6 matching bases. Trimming cost V 0 bases and J 12 bases, with 12 bases left between them. This CDR3 is built from 13 residues. CDR3: CASSLAGGYRQFF. CDR3 DNA sequence: TGTGCCAGCAGTTTAGCTGGAGGGTACCGGCAGTTCTTC.

This chain connects TRBV4-3 to TRBJ1-5, with 7 positions matching TRBD1. V lost 3 bases to trimming and J lost 3 bases; unmatched junction nucleotides: 8. The CDR3 spans 16 residues. CDR1 and CDR2 from the germline V gene are LGHNA and YSLEER. The CDR3: CASSQRAGQANQPQHF. The CDR3 DNA follows: TGCGCCAGCAGCCAGAGGGCAGGACAGGCCAATCAGCCCCAGCATTTT.

The chain employs TRBV29-1 and TRBJ1-2; 7 bases map to TRBD1. The junction had 9 bases not matched to a gene; V was cut back by 6 bases and J by 8 bases. There are 12 residues in the CDR3. CDR1 and CDR2 from the germline V gene are SQVTM and ANQGSEA. The CDR3, as DNA: TGCAGCGTCACGGACAGGACGGGCGGCTACACCTTC. It specifies CSVTDRTGGYTF.

J is TRBJ1-5 and V is TRBV20-1, with unresolved D. The CDR3 has 13 residues. Per germline, CDR1 DFQATT and CDR2 SNEGSKA (reference sequence). Trimming left V 3 bases short and J 2 bases short, with 8 bases between. The CDR3, as DNA: TGCAGTGCTAGTCTCTCGCGCAATCAGCCCCAGCATTTT. Translation: CSASLSRNQPQHF.

The sample holds one count of this clonotype. The chain is built from TRBV20-1 and TRBJ2-5; 9 bases align to TRBD2. The CDR3 runs to 15 residues. Germline V lookup: CDR1 DFQATT, CDR2 SNEGSKA (reference sequence). Germline trimming cut 3 bases from V and 5 bases from J; bases unmatched to any gene: 10. DNA for the CDR3: TGCAGTGCTAGGTTTAGCGGGAGCTACGGGGAGACCCAGTACTTC. Translating gives CSARFSGSYGETQYF.

The CDR3, as DNA: TGTGCCAGCAGCAAACTAAGCCAGATGGCCGAGCAGTACTTC. Protein sequence: CASSKLSQMAEQYF. This chain connects TRBV28 to TRBJ2-7, with no clear D. Trimming stripped 6 bases from V and 6 bases from J, with 18 bases between. Germline CDR1 is MDHEN and CDR2 is SYDVKM. The CDR3 has 14 residues.

As concerns this clonotype: Germline is not matched at one junction end, which may reflect a read error. This chain links TRBV10-3 with TRBJ2-1, with 7 bases fitting TRBD2. Germline V gene lookup returns CDR1 ENHRY and CDR2 SYGVKD. The CDR3 loop spans 12 amino acids. The chain's CDR3 is CAISDSGGSSLF. In DNA form, the CDR3 reads TGTGCCATCAGTGACTCGGGGGGAAGTAGTTTGTTC.

This clonotype was seen a handful of times. The chain is built from TRBV30 and TRBJ1-2, with 9 nucleotides matching TRBD1. The CDR3 loop spans 12 amino acids. Germline-derived CDR1 and CDR2 are GTSNPN and SVGIG (reference sequence). The V and J ends lost 5 bases and 8 bases, in that order; junction bases with no gene match: 6. The chain's CDR3 is CAWGRQGGGYTF. CDR3 bases: TGTGCCTGGGGTCGACAGGGGGGGGGCTACACCTTC.

V and J are TRBV5-6 and TRBJ2-5, with D perhaps TRBD2 (5 bases). This CDR3 contains 14 residues. CDR1 and CDR2 (germline): SGHDT, YYEEEE. Trimming stripped 1 base from V and 2 bases from J, with 9 bases between. CDR3 residues: CASSLKSGQETQYF. Here the CDR3 DNA reads TGTGCCAGCAGCTTGAAAAGCGGTCAAGAGACCCAGTACTTC.

The V and J genes are TRBV28 and TRBJ2-7; possibly TRBD1 for D (6 bases). V was trimmed by 3 bases and J by 2 bases, leaving 17 bases between them. The CDR3 covers 16 residues. Germline loops: CDR1 MDHEN, CDR2 SYDVKM. The CDR3 DNA reads TGTGCCAGCAGTTTCCCCCATTACAGGGTACCCTACGAGCAGTACTTC. It codes for CASSFPHYRVPYEQYF.

This clonotype has a handful of counts. V gene TRBV29-1 combines with J gene TRBJ1-2; 8 bases match TRBD1. The trim removed 6 bases at V and 7 bases at J, leaving 4 bases unmatched. The length of the CDR3 is 11 residues. Germline CDR1 SQVTM, CDR2 ANQGSEA. The CDR3 here is CSVEDRAGYTF. DNA of the CDR3: TGCAGCGTCGAGGACAGGGCTGGCTACACCTTC.

This clonotype has a handful of counts. The genes are TRBV7-9 and TRBJ1-2, with 7 bases fitting TRBD1. The germline gives CDR1 SEHNR, CDR2 FQNEAQ (reference sequence). This CDR3 spans 13 amino acids. J was trimmed by 2 bases and V by 5 bases; bases with no gene match: 2. DNA of the CDR3: TGTGCCAGCAGCCGGGACAGCAACTATGGCTACACCTTC. This translates into CASSRDSNYGYTF.

This clonotype was seen only a few times. The rearrangement links TRBV5-1 to TRBJ2-5; a weak D match, TRBD2 (6 bases). The CDR3 spans 14 residues. Trimming cost V 4 bases and J 4 bases, with 14 bases left between them. Germline values: CDR1 SGHRS, CDR2 YFSETQ. The CDR3 here is CASSRMGGVETQYF. The CDR3 coding sequence is TGCGCCAGCAGCCGTATGGGGGGAGTAGAGACCCAGTACTTC.

This clonotype was detected a few times. V usage is TRBV6-1 and J usage is TRBJ2-3; no definite D call. V lost 6 bases and J 1 base, leaving 11 bases between the germline ends. CDR3 size: 14 residues. The V gene's germline CDR1 is MNHNS and CDR2 SASEGT. CDR3 region: CASRGRPGTDTQYF. CDR3 coding DNA: TGTGCCAGCAGGGGTCGCCCGGGCACAGATACGCAGTATTTT.